This TCR beta chain was identified during a study of post-analysis software for immune sequencing data. Study summary: Relapsing-remitting, secondary progressive and progressive-relapsing forms of multiple sclerosis all featured among disease courses.

Study outcomes and limitations: Roughly 5 TRBV segments, TRBV5-6, TRBV5-1 and TRBV20-1 among them, were found more frequent in patients than controls.

Comment on this clonotype: Its antigen is currently unknown.

The CDR3 runs 14 residues. Trimming pared 4 bases from V and 4 bases from J, leaving 13 bases between. Germline V gene lookup returns CDR1 SGHRS and CDR2 YFSETQ. Each TCR beta cDNA library carried unique molecular identifiers. Each CDR3 protein is one row after TCRdb ran MiXCR on the PCR reads. The sample holds under 900,000 distinct CDR3 sequences; around 53% are singletons and the top ten take 4.6%. The rearrangement links TRBV5-1 to TRBJ2-3; D gene unclear. This sequence was found in a girl between 10 and 17 years old with multiple sclerosis. Sequenced input: blood. The CDR3 region is CASSPTAAADTQYF. The CDR3, as DNA: TGCGCCAGCAGCCCTACGGCAGCAGCAGATACGCAGTATTTT.